The subject of this entry is one T cell receptor beta chain. This CDR3 is built from 16 residues. Germline V CDR1 and CDR2: GTSNPN, SVGIG (reference sequence). V lost 3 bases and J lost 3; bases outside the gene matches: 8. Sequencing was performed with immunoSEQ multiplex PCR; in TCRdb, only in-frame clones are kept and a portion is missing. The data show 25,000 to 35,000 clones, roughly 85% seen once. The entry originates in a study of tumor-infiltrating lymphocytes in localized non-small cell lung cancer. Study as a whole: From each patient, both tumor and uninvolved lung, non-adjacent to tumor, were sampled.

This TCR was recovered from a human donor with non-small cell lung cancer. The sample comprised lung tumor tissue. V and J are TRBV30 and TRBJ1-4; the match to TRBD1 covers 9 bases. The CDR3 is CAWRGRQGGANEKLFF. The CDR3 DNA follows: TGTGCCTGGAGGGGTCGACAGGGGGGAGCTAATGAAAAACTGTTTTTT.